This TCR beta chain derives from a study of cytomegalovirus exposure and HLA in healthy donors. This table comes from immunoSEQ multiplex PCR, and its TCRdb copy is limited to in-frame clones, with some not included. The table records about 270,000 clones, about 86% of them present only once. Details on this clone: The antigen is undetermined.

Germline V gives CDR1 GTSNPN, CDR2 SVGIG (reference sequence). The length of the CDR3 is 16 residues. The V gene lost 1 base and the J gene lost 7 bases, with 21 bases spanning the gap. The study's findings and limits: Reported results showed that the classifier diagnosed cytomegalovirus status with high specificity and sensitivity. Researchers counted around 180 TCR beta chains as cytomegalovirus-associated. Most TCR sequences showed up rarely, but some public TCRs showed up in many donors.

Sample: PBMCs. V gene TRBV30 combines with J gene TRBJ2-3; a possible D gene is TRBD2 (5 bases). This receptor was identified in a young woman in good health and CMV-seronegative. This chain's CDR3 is CAWSGPFERQPHTQYF. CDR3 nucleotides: TGTGCCTGGAGTGGCCCTTTTGAGCGGCAACCTCATACGCAGTATTTT.